The clone carrying this T cell receptor beta chain was seen repeatedly, ten times or more. Trimming removed 0 bases from V and 6 bases from J, with 12 bases in between. The CDR3 length is 14 residues. Germline loops: CDR1 MNHEY, CDR2 SVGEGT. These data belong to a study of regulatory T cells in long-lasting Graves disease. Time point specified: newly diagnosed GD, antithyroid drugs for less than 3 months. PBMCs were the source of the RNA used for TCR sequencing. Arm-PCR of CDR3 regions and iRepertoire HTBI primers were used to build TCR beta libraries. TCRdb called the multiplex PCR reads again in MiXCR, with one record for every CDR3 protein. The table records approximately 390,000 distinct CDR3 sequences, about 17% of them present only once. The sample was also reused in another study, on T cells in Graves' hyperthyroidism and ophthalmopathy.

The sequence was collected from a woman younger than 30 with Graves disease. The material sequenced was peripheral blood mononuclear cells (PBMCs), taken at new diagnosis, from a patient treated with antithyroid drugs. This chain connects TRBV6-2 or TRBV6-3 to TRBJ2-7; D is unresolved. The CDR3 here is CASSYSDAALEQYF. CDR3 coding DNA: TGTGCCAGCAGTTACTCGGACGCGGCTCTCGAGCAGTACTTC.